These T cell receptor beta chains were read from a single sample in a study of blood T cell repertoires in COVID-19. Sequenced by immunoSEQ multiplex PCR; TCRdb stores in-frame clones only, minus some. Of 40,000 to 60,000 clones in the sample, 86% were seen once. The specimen was peripheral blood. These receptors came from a man older than 75 with active COVID-19. CDR3s include the opening cysteine and the closing phenylalanine or tryptophan. Fields, in order: V gene, clone size, J gene, D gene, CDR3 protein, CDR3 DNA. A D gene is named only where the DNA matches it firmly. The size of a clone is reported for some rows only, either as once, few or many, or as a class for expanded clones.

>TRBV5-1|-|TRBJ2-7|-
CASSYGTTGPGSYEQYF
TGCGCCAGCAGCTACGGCACCACCGGGCCAGGGTCCTACGAGCAGTACTTC
>TRBV4-1|-|TRBJ1-5|-
CASSQDSGSNQPQHF
TGCGCCAGCAGCCAAGATAGCGGTAGCAATCAGCCCCAGCATTTT
>TRBV18|-|TRBJ2-3|TRBD1
CASSPIAGQGLSDTQYF
TGTGCCAGCTCACCAATTGCGGGACAGGGGTTGTCAGATACGCAGTATTTT
>TRBV5-1|-|TRBJ2-7|TRBD2
CASSLVEGGPEEQYF
TGCGCCAGCAGCTTGGTAGAGGGAGGGCCGGAAGAGCAGTACTTC
>TRBV10-3|-|TRBJ2-3|TRBD2
CAIRGDSGSTDTQYF
TGTGCCATCCGGGGGGATAGCGGGAGCACAGATACGCAGTATTTT
>TRBV7-9|-|TRBJ1-1|-
CASSFYRDQDTEAFF
TGTGCCAGCAGCTTCTACAGGGATCAAGACACTGAAGCTTTCTTT
>TRBV7-9|-|TRBJ2-3|TRBD2
CASGAGGPRTDTQYF
TGTGCCAGCGGTGCGGGAGGGCCTCGCACAGATACGCAGTATTTT
>TRBV6-4|-|TRBJ1-2|-
CASSVNFQEGDGYTF
TGTGCCAGCAGTGTCAATTTCCAGGAGGGAGATGGCTACACCTTC
>TRBV5-1|-|TRBJ2-5|TRBD1
CASSFSGQGAETQYF
TGCGCCAGCAGCTTCTCGGGACAGGGGGCAGAGACCCAGTACTTC
>TRBV24-1|-|TRBJ2-7|TRBD2
CATSQWGTSGMYEQYF
TGTGCCACCAGTCAATGGGGGACTAGCGGGATGTACGAGCAGTACTTC
>TRBV5-1|-|TRBJ1-4|TRBD1
CASNEGQGDEKLFF
TGCGCCAGCAACGAGGGACAGGGTGATGAAAAACTGTTTTTT
>TRBV2|-|TRBJ2-3|-
CASSEEDSRTDTQYF
TGTGCCAGCAGTGAAGAGGACAGTCGGACGGATACGCAGTATTTT
>TRBV25-1|-|TRBJ2-7|-
CASSEPITYEQYF
TGTGCCAGCAGTGAACCCATCACCTACGAGCAGTACTTC
>TRBV28|-|TRBJ2-3|-
CASSPTPDTQYF
TGTGCCAGCAGCCCTACTCCAGATACGCAGTATTTT
>TRBV5-5|-|TRBJ2-7|-
CASSLYQSSGEQYF
TGTGCCAGCAGCTTGTACCAGTCTTCGGGGGAGCAGTACTTC
>TRBV9|-|TRBJ1-2|-
CASSVGQYGYTF
TGTGCCAGCAGCGTAGGCCAGTATGGCTACACCTTC
>TRBV27|-|TRBJ2-7|-
CASKVRGGYEQYF
TGTGCCAGCAAGGTTAGGGGGGGCTACGAGCAGTACTTC
>TRBV5-6|once|TRBJ2-3|TRBD2
CASSTGTSGSTDTQYF
TGTGCCAGCAGCACCGGGACTAGCGGGAGCACAGATACGCAGTATTTT
>TRBV7-9|-|TRBJ2-1|-
CASSFRRAAGQSNEQFF
TGTGCCAGCAGCTTTCGGAGGGCGGCAGGTCAAAGCAATGAGCAGTTCTTC
>TRBV6-6|-|TRBJ1-3|-
CATFDRTGNTIYF
TGTGCCACGTTCGACAGAACTGGAAACACCATATATTTT
>TRBV19|-|TRBJ2-3|-
CASSSAVYGLDTQYF
TGTGCCAGTAGTTCGGCCGTCTACGGGTTAGATACGCAGTATTTT
>TRBV28|-|TRBJ2-7|TRBD1
CASSAGGGFVEQYF
TGTGCCAGCAGCGCAGGGGGCGGCTTTGTCGAGCAGTACTTC
>TRBV7-9|once|TRBJ2-1|-
CASSTQGYSYNEQFF
TGTGCCAGCAGCACACAGGGCTACTCCTACAATGAGCAGTTCTTC
>TRBV24-1|-|TRBJ2-1|TRBD1
CATSGRTGSGEQFF
TGTGCCACCAGTGGCCGGACAGGGTCGGGTGAGCAGTTCTTC
>TRBV28|once|TRBJ2-1|TRBD1
CASSPLTGWGYNEQFF
TGTGCCAGCAGTCCGCTGACAGGGTGGGGCTACAATGAGCAGTTCTTC